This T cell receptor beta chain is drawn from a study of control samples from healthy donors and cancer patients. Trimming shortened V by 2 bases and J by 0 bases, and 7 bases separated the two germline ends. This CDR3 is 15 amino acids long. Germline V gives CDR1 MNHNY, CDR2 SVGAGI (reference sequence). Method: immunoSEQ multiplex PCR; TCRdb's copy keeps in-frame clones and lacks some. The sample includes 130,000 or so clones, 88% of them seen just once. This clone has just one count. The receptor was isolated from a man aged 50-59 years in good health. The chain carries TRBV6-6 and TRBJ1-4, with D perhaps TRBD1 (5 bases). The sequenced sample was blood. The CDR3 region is CASSYQGTTNEKLFF. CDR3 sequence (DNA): TGTGCCAGCAGTTACCAGGGAACAACTAATGAAAAACTGTTTTTT.